Included here is one T cell receptor (beta chain) sequence, with context. Its antigen is as yet unknown. TCRdb processed the 5' RACE reads again and assigns one entry to each CDR3 protein, with no DNA. The repertoire shows 250,000 or so distinct CDR3 sequences; the top ten hold around 4%. The sample comes from a study of T cells expressing NK-cell markers. Turning to the study itself: Repertoire data for TCR beta were derived from sorted T cells (CD3+CD56+NKG2C+, CD3+CD56+NKG2C- and CD3+CD56-NKG2C+). Study-wide points: In a handful of donors, these clonotypes also led the CD3+CD56-NKG2C+ fraction.

This CDR3 has 14 residues. Germline assignment: CDR1 SQVTM and CDR2 ANQGSEA. Sequenced input: blood T cells: a sorted CD56 or NKG2C T cell subset, CD4+ or CD8+ T cells, or bulk PBMC T cells (not recorded which). The sequence was obtained from a woman between 18 and 75 years old in good health. The chain couples TRBV29-1 to TRBJ2-2. CDR3 region: CSVEIIKGTGELFF.